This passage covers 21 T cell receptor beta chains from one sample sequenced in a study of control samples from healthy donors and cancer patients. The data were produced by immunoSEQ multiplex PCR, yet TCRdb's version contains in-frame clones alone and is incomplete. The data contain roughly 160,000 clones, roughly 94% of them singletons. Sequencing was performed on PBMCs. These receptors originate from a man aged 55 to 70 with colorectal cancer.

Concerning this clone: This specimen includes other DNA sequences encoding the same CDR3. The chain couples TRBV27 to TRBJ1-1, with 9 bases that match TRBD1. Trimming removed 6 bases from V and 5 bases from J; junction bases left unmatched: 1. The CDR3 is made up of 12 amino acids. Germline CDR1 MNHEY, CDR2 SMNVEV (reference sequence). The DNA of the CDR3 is TGTGCCAGCAGGACAGGGGGGACTGAAGCTTTCTTT. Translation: CASRTGGTEAFF.

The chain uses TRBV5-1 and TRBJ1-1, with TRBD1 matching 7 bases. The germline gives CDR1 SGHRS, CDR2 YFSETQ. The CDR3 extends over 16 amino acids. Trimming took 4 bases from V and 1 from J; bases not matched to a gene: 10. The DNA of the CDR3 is TGCGCCAGCAGCAGAGACAGGGAGGTGGCGAACACTGAAGCTTTCTTT. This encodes CASSRDREVANTEAFF.

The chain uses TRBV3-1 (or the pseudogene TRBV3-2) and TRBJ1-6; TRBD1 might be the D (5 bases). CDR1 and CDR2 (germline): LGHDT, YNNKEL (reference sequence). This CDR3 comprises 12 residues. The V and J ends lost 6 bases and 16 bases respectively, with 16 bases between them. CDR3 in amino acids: CASRTGGEALHF. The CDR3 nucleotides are TGTGCCAGCAGGACGGGGGGTGAGGCTCTCCACTTT.

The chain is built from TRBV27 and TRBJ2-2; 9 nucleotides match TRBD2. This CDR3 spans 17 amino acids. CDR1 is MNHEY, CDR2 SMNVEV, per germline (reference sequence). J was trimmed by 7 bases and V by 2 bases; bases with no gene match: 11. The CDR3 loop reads CASSLAGGLFSSGELFF. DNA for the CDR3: TGTGCCAGCAGTTTAGCGGGGGGGCTTTTTAGTAGCGGGGAGCTGTTTTTT.

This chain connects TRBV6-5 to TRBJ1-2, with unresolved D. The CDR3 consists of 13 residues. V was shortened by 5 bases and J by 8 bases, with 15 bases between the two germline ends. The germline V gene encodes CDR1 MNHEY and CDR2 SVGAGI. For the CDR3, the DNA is TGTGCCAGCAGTCATCAAGGAGAGTGGGGCTACACCTTC. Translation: CASSHQGEWGYTF.

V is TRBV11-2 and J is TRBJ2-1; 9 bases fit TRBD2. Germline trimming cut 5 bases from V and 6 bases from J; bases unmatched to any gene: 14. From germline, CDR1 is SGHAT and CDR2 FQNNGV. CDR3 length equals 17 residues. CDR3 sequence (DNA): TGTGCCAGCAGCGAACTTTTGGCGGGGGGGCCGAGCAATGAGCAGTTCTTC. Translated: CASSELLAGGPSNEQFF.

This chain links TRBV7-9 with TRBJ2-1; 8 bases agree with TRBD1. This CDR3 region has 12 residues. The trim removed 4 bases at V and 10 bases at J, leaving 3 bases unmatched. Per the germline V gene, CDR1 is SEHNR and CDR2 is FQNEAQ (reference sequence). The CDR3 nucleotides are TGTGCCAGCAGCTCAGGGGGCAACGAGCAGTTCTTC. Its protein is CASSSGGNEQFF.

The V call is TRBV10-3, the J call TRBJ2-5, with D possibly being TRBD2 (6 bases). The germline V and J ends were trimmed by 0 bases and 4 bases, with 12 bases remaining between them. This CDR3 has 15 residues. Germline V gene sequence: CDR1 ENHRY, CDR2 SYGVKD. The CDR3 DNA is TGTGCCATCAGTGAGTCAACTAGCCAGGTAGAGACCCAGTACTTC. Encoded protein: CAISESTSQVETQYF.

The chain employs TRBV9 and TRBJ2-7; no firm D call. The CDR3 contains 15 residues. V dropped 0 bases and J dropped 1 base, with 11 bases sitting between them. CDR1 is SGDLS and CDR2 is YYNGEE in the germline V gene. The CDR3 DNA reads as TGTGCCAGCAGCGTAGGAATCTCTCAATCCTACGAGCAGTACTTC. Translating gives CASSVGISQSYEQYF. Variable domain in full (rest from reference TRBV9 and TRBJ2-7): DSGVTQTPKHLITATGQRVTLRCSPRSGDLSVYWYQQSLDQGLQFLIQYYNGEERAKGNILERFSAQQFPDLHSELNLSSLELGDSALYFCASSVGISQSYEQYFGPGTRLTVT.

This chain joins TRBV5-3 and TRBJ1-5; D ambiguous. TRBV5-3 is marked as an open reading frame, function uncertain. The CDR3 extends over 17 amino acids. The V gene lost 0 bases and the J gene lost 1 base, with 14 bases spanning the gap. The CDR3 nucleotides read TGTGCCAGAAGCTTGGTAAGGAGGGTAGGGAGCAATCAGCCCCAGCATTTT. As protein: CARSLVRRVGSNQPQHF.

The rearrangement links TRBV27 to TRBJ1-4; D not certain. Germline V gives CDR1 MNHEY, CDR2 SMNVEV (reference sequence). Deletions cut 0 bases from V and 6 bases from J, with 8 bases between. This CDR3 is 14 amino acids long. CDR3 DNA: TGTGCCAGCAGTTTATCCGGGGTGGATGAAAAACTGTTTTTT. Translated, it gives CASSLSGVDEKLFF.

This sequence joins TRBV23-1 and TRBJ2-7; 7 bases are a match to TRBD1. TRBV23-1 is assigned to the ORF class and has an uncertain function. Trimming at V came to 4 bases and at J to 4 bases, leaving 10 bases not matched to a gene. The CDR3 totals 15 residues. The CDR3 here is CASSPRQGGIYEQYF. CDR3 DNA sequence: TGCGCCAGCAGTCCACGACAGGGCGGAATATACGAGCAGTACTTC.

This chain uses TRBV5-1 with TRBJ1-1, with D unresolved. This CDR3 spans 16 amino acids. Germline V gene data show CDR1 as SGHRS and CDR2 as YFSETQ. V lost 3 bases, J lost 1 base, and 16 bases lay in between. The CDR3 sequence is CASSSYPLDTNTEAFF. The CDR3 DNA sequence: TGCGCCAGCAGCTCTTACCCATTAGACACGAACACTGAAGCTTTCTTT.

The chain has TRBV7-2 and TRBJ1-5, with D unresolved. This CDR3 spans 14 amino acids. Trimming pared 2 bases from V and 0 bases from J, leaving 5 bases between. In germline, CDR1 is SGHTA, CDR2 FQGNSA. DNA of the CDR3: TGTGCCAGCAGCTTAATGTTTAGCAATCAGCCCCAGCATTTT. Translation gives CASSLMFSNQPQHF.

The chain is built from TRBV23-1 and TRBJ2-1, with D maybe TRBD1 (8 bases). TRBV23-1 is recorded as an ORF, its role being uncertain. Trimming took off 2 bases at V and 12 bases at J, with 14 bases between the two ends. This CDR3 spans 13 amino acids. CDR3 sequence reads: CASSQTNRGGQFF. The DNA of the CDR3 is TGCGCCAGCAGTCAAACGAACAGGGGGGGGCAGTTCTTC.

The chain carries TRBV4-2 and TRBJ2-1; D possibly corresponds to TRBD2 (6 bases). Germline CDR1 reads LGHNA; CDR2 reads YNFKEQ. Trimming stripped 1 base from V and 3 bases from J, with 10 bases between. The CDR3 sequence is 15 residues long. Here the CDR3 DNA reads TGTGCCAGCAGCCAAGGGGTAGCGGACTACAATGAGCAGTTCTTC. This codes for CASSQGVADYNEQFF.

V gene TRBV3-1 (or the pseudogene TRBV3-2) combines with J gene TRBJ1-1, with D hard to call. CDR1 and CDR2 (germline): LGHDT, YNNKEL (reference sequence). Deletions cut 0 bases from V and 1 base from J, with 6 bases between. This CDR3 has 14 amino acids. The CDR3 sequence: CASSQEGGNTEAFF. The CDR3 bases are TGTGCCAGCAGCCAAGAGGGAGGGAACACTGAAGCTTTCTTT.

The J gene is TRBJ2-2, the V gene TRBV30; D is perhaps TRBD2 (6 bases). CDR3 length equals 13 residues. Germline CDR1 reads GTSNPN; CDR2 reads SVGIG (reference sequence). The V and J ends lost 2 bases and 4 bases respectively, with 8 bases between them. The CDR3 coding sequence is TGTGCCTGGAGTATCGGGGGCACCGGGGAGCTGTTTTTT. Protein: CAWSIGGTGELFF.

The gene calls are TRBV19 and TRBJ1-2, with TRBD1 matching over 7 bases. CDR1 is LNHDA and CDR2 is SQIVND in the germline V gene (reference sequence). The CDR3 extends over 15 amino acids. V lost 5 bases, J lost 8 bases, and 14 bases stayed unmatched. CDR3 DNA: TGTGCCAGTAGTGCGGCCCCCCGGACAGGTAGAGGCTACACCTTC. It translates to CASSAAPRTGRGYTF.

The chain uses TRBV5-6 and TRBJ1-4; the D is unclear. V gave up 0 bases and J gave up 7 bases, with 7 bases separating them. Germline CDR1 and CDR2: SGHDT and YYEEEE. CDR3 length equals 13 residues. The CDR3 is CASSLVGGEKLFF. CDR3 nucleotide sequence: TGTGCCAGCAGCTTGGTTGGAGGTGAAAAACTGTTTTTT.

The DNA for the CDR3 is TGTGCCAGCAGTTACTCGCGTTCTTTCACAGTAGGGGTGAACACTGAAGCTTTCTTT. Protein product: CASSYSRSFTVGVNTEAFF. This chain links TRBV6-2 or TRBV6-3 with TRBJ1-1; D possibly corresponds to TRBD1 (5 bases). The CDR3 extends over 19 amino acids. CDR1 and CDR2 from the germline V gene are MNHEY and SVGEGT. Trimming took 0 bases from V and 0 from J, leaving 20 bases between them.